Listed below are T cell receptor beta chains from one sample, sequenced in a study of beta chain features in type 1 diabetes. Sequencing used immunoSEQ multiplex PCR; TCRdb keeps in-frame clones, though not all of them. The table has 300,000 or so clones, around an eighth seen once. Sequences were obtained from naive CD4+ T cells from blood. Receptors originate from a woman aged 18-29 years with type 1 diabetes. CDR3s include the opening cysteine and the closing phenylalanine or tryptophan. A D gene is named only where the DNA matches it firmly. Expanded clones get a size class; other rows say once, few or many, or leave the size out.

clone_size	v_call	j_call	d_call	cdr3_aa	cdr3_nt
NA	TRBV11-3	TRBJ2-1	NA	CASRGLLNATYNEQFF	TGTGCCAGCAGGGGACTCCTAAACGCGACGTACAATGAGCAGTTCTTC
NA	TRBV27	TRBJ1-1	NA	CASSFIRGTEAFF	TGTGCCAGCAGTTTCATCCGGGGAACTGAAGCTTTCTTT
few	TRBV28	TRBJ2-6	NA	CASSYDSSGANVLTF	TGTGCCAGCAGCTACGACAGCTCTGGGGCCAACGTCCTGACTTTC
NA	TRBV7-9	TRBJ1-1	NA	CASSSAGWDTEAFF	TGTGCCAGCAGCTCCGCGGGTTGGGACACTGAAGCTTTCTTT
few	TRBV29-1	TRBJ2-2	NA	CSVGGLYTGELFF	TGCAGCGTTGGGGGACTGTACACCGGGGAGCTGTTTTTT
few	TRBV28	TRBJ2-7	NA	CASGPPPYEQYF	TGTGCCAGCGGCCCCCCGCCCTACGAGCAGTACTTC
few	TRBV18	TRBJ2-6	NA	CASSPPGPGANVLTF	TGTGCCAGCTCACCTCCAGGGCCTGGGGCCAACGTCCTGACTTTC
few	TRBV9	TRBJ1-3	NA	CASSVSNSGNTIYF	TGTGCCAGCAGCGTCAGTAACTCTGGAAACACCATATATTTT
few	TRBV4-2	TRBJ1-1	NA	CASSQVGTGFTEAFF	TGTGCCAGCAGCCAAGTCGGAACAGGGTTTACTGAAGCTTTCTTT
few	TRBV7-2	TRBJ2-1	TRBD2	CASTPRGSGSLSYEQFF	TGTGCCAGCACCCCGCGGGGGAGCGGGAGCCTGTCATATGAGCAGTTCTTC
few	TRBV30	TRBJ1-1	NA	CAWNGHLNTEAFF	TGTGCCTGGAACGGACACTTGAACACTGAAGCTTTCTTT
few	TRBV4-3	TRBJ2-6	NA	CASSQVGLRSGANVLTF	TGCGCCAGCAGCCAAGTAGGACTCCGCTCTGGGGCCAACGTCCTGACTTTC
NA	TRBV4-1	TRBJ1-2	NA	CASSQEAALVNYGYTF	TGCGCCAGCAGCCAAGAGGCCGCTCTGGTCAACTATGGCTACACCTTC
NA	TRBV2	TRBJ1-1	NA	CATNRRNTEAFF	TGTGCCACCAACAGGAGGAACACTGAAGCTTTCTTT
few	TRBV6-5	TRBJ2-5	NA	CASSFAGGETQYF	TGTGCCAGCAGTTTCGCTGGAGGGGAGACCCAGTACTTC
few	TRBV7-9	TRBJ2-5	TRBD2	CASSPGGWGQETQYF	TGTGCCAGCAGCCCCGGGGGGTGGGGCCAAGAGACCCAGTACTTC
few	TRBV7-3	TRBJ2-3	TRBD2	CASSSGLAGDTQYF	TGTGCCAGCAGCTCAGGACTAGCGGGGGATACGCAGTATTTT
NA	TRBV6-5	TRBJ1-1	NA	CASSYGQNTEAFF	TGTGCCAGCAGTTACGGGCAGAACACTGAAGCTTTCTTT
few	TRBV7-3	TRBJ2-7	NA	CASSLTATSEQYF	TGTGCCAGCAGCTTAACGGCGACATCCGAGCAGTACTTC
few	TRBV25-1	TRBJ2-3	TRBD1	CASSGDRGGDTQYF	TGTGCCAGCAGTGGGGACAGGGGTGGGGATACGCAGTATTTT
few	TRBV6-5	TRBJ2-1	TRBD1	CASSFTGTDNEQFF	TGTGCCAGCAGTTTCACCGGGACAGACAATGAGCAGTTCTTC
few	TRBV18	TRBJ2-7	NA	CASSPGGDEQYF	TGTGCCAGCTCACCAGGGGGCGACGAGCAGTACTTC
few	TRBV18	TRBJ1-1	NA	CASSTNRDDTEAFF	TGTGCCAGCTCAACGAACAGGGATGACACTGAAGCTTTCTTT
NA	TRBV7-6	TRBJ1-5	NA	CASSLEDRSAQPQHF	TGTGCCAGCAGCTTAGAGGACAGATCAGCTCAGCCCCAGCATTTT
few	TRBV5-1	TRBJ2-7	NA	CASSPGGASFYEQYF	TGCGCCAGCAGCCCCGGTGGGGCCAGTTTCTACGAGCAGTACTTC
NA	TRBV7-9	TRBJ1-1	TRBD1	CASSRQGNTEAFF	TGTGCCAGCAGCCGACAGGGTAACACTGAAGCTTTCTTT
NA	TRBV28	TRBJ2-3	TRBD1	CASTDRAGDPQYF	TGTGCCAGCACCGACAGGGCAGGCGATCCGCAGTATTTT
NA	TRBV19	TRBJ1-5	TRBD1	CASSIGTGTGVQPQHF	TGTGCCAGTAGTATAGGAACGGGAACAGGGGTTCAGCCCCAGCATTTT
few	TRBV30	TRBJ2-3	TRBD1	CAWCSGTAGGFGTQYF	TGTGCCTGGTGCTCCGGGACAGCCGGCGGGTTCGGTACGCAGTATTTT
NA	TRBV6-5	TRBJ2-2	NA	CASHTAGATGGLFF	TGTGCCAGCCACACGGCCGGGGCCACCGGGGGGCTGTTTTTT
few	TRBV2	TRBJ2-5	TRBD1	CASSADRGSGETQYF	TGTGCCAGCAGTGCCGACAGGGGATCAGGAGAGACCCAGTACTTC
NA	TRBV30	TRBJ2-3	TRBD2	CAWSRGAGEDTQYF	TGTGCCTGGAGTCGGGGAGCGGGAGAGGATACGCAGTATTTT
few	TRBV6-5	TRBJ2-1	NA	CASATRTYNEQFF	TGTGCCAGCGCGACTAGAACCTACAATGAGCAGTTCTTC
few	TRBV28	TRBJ2-4	NA	CASLGGNIQYF	TGTGCCAGCCTCGGGGGAAACATTCAGTACTTC
NA	TRBV6-5	TRBJ2-5	NA	CASSFNGAQETQYF	TGTGCCAGCAGTTTCAATGGGGCACAAGAGACCCAGTACTTC
NA	TRBV5-1	TRBJ2-1	TRBD2	CASSLASLAGDEQFF	TGCGCCAGCAGCTTGGCGTCGCTAGCGGGAGATGAGCAGTTCTTC